Each of the 12 T cell receptor beta chains below was sequenced from the same sample in a study of siplizumab effects on memory and regulatory T cells. Produced via immunoSEQ multiplex PCR; TCRdb's table is partial and in-frame only. The sample holds about 120,000 clones, 85% to 95% seen once. Sequenced input: non-Treg CD4+ T cells sorted from blood. The source is a human donor in good health.

The V gene is TRBV11-2, the J gene TRBJ1-2; weak D call: TRBD1 (6 bases). CDR3 length equals 14 residues. Trimming stripped 6 bases from V and 7 bases from J, with 18 bases between. CDR1 and CDR2 (germline): SGHAT, FQNNGV. CDR3 sequence: CASRPGVQGGGYTF. CDR3 in DNA: TGTGCCAGCAGGCCAGGGGTCCAGGGCGGTGGCTACACCTTC.

The chain carries TRBV27 and TRBJ2-5, with D possibly being TRBD1 (6 bases). The CDR3 contains 15 residues. V was shortened by 3 bases and J by 3 bases, with 14 bases between the two germline ends. Per germline, CDR1 MNHEY and CDR2 SMNVEV (reference sequence). CDR3 sequence reads: CASSFMGAGEETQYF. The CDR3 nucleotides read TGTGCCAGCAGTTTCATGGGGGCCGGTGAAGAGACCCAGTACTTC.

The gene calls are TRBV18 and TRBJ1-1; possibly TRBD1 for D (5 bases). The CDR3 totals 15 residues. Germline CDR1 KGHSH, CDR2 LQKENI. Trimming removed 1 base at V and 0 bases at J, with 9 bases between. CDR3 amino acids: CASSPQGLMNTEAFF. As DNA, the CDR3 is TGTGCCAGCTCACCACAGGGGCTAATGAACACTGAAGCTTTCTTT. The complete variable domain, with remaining parts taken from reference TRBV18 and TRBJ1-1, reads NAGVMQNPRHLVRRRGQEARLRCSPMKGHSHVYWYRQLPEEGLKFMVYLQKENIIDESGMPKERFSAEFPKEGPSILRIQQVVRGDSAAYFCASSPQGLMNTEAFFGQGTRLTVV.

This rearrangement joins TRBV6-5 to TRBJ1-1; maybe TRBD1 (5 bases). V dropped 8 bases and J dropped 4 bases, with 17 bases sitting between them. The length of the CDR3 is 14 residues. CDR1 and CDR2 (germline): MNHEY, SVGAGI. DNA for the CDR3: TGTGCCAGCGGCCCGGGGGGATTACCCACTGAAGCTTTCTTT. Translating gives CASGPGGLPTEAFF.

This chain uses TRBV7-2 with TRBJ1-2; D may be TRBD1 (5 bases). V lost 1 base, J lost 5 bases, and 17 bases lay in between. CDR3 length equals 16 residues. The germline gives CDR1 SGHTA, CDR2 FQGNSA. The CDR3: CASSLDSGGGAYGYTF. CDR3 nucleotide sequence: TGTGCCAGCAGCTTAGACTCCGGGGGGGGAGCTTATGGCTACACCTTC.

This clone is a singleton in its sample. The CDR3 reads CASSLFPSGAFF. Written as DNA, the CDR3 is TGTGCCAGCAGTTTATTCCCATCAGGAGCTTTCTTT. The genes are TRBV28 and TRBJ1-1; D is unresolved. The V end was cut by 1 base, the J end by 10 bases, with 10 bases between. The germline V gene has CDR1 MDHEN and CDR2 SYDVKM. The CDR3 totals 12 residues.

Comments on this clone: Other DNA sequences in the sample encode the same CDR3. The chain has TRBV5-1 and TRBJ2-7; a weak D match, TRBD1 (5 bases). Germline CDR1 SGHRS, CDR2 YFSETQ. Trimming removed 1 base from V and 2 bases from J, with 7 bases in between. The CDR3 spans 13 residues. CDR3 coding DNA: TGCGCCAGCAGCTTGCAGGGCCCCTACGAGCAGTACTTC. Translation: CASSLQGPYEQYF.

The CDR3, as DNA: TGCGCCAGCAGCCGGCGGGGAGAGACTGAAGCTTTCTTT. Its translation: CASSRRGETEAFF. This sequence joins TRBV4-3 and TRBJ1-1; D not resolved. The V end was cut by 4 bases, the J end by 5 bases, with 11 bases between. The CDR3 contains 13 residues. Per the germline V gene, CDR1 is LGHNA and CDR2 is YSLEER.

This sequence joins TRBV5-5 and TRBJ1-5; TRBD1 is a possible D gene (6 bases). This CDR3 comprises 15 residues. Germline lookup yields CDR1 SGHKS and CDR2 YYEKEE (reference sequence). The V gene lost 4 bases and the J gene lost 6 bases, with 17 bases spanning the gap. The CDR3 DNA sequence: TGTGCCAGCAGCCTGCTTTGGGGGGCCAGTCAGCCCCAGCATTTT. Protein product: CASSLLWGASQPQHF. The full variable domain, rest sourced from reference TRBV5-5 and TRBJ1-5, is DAGVTQSPTHLIKTRGQQVTLRCSPISGHKSVSWYQQVLGQGPQFIFQYYEKEERGRGNFPDRFSARQFPNYSSELNVNALLLGDSALYLCASSLLWGASQPQHFGDGTRLSIL.

This clone was counted once. This sequence joins TRBV7-2 and TRBJ2-7, with 12 bases aligning to TRBD2. CDR1 and CDR2 from the germline V gene are SGHTA and FQGNSA. The CDR3 spans 16 residues. V shed 1 base and J 2 bases; nucleotides not matched to a gene: 3. The CDR3 here is CASSLVASGGAYEQYF. CDR3 in DNA: TGTGCCAGCAGCTTAGTGGCTAGCGGGGGGGCCTACGAGCAGTACTTC.

V and J are TRBV27 and TRBJ1-5; 7 bases are a match to TRBD1. The V and J ends lost 4 bases and 6 bases, in that order; junction bases with no gene match: 3. In germline, CDR1 is MNHEY, CDR2 SMNVEV (reference sequence). This CDR3 is 13 amino acids long. In DNA form, the CDR3 reads TGTGCCAGCAGTTGGCAGGGGGGTCAGCCCCAGCATTTT. As protein: CASSWQGGQPQHF.

CDR3 DNA: TGTGCCAGCTCACCGATAGGACTAGGAGGCTACGAGCAGTACTTC. This codes for CASSPIGLGGYEQYF. The rearrangement joins TRBV18 to TRBJ2-7, with 7 bases lining up with TRBD2. CDR1 KGHSH and CDR2 LQKENI come from the germline V gene. The length of the CDR3 is 15 residues. J gave up 3 bases and V 3 bases, and 8 bases lay outside the gene matches.